A selection of T cell receptor beta chains follows, all from one sample in a study of blood T cell repertoires in COVID-19. Assay: immunoSEQ multiplex PCR; the TCRdb copy retains only in-frame clones and omits some. Of hundreds of thousands of clones listed, 86% are singletons. Specimen: PBMCs or T cells enriched from blood (not recorded which). All receptors derive from a woman aged 45-59 years who had recovered from COVID-19. The CDR3 runs from the conserved cysteine through the conserved F or W. D genes are given only for firm matches. A clone size is listed for some rows: how often the clone was seen (once, few, many), or a class if it is expanded.

j_gene,v_gene,d_gene,abundance,CDR3aa,CDR3nt
TRBJ1-2,TRBV6-5,TRBD1,NA,CASSSRTGGNYGYTF,TGTGCCAGCAGTTCTCGGACAGGGGGAAACTATGGCTACACCTTC
TRBJ1-2,TRBV7-2,NA,NA,CASSTGGRVNGYTF,TGTGCCAGCAGCACGGGGGGCAGGGTCAATGGCTACACCTTC
TRBJ1-2,TRBV5-8,NA,NA,CASSLIRGDGYTF,TGTGCCAGCAGCTTGATCCGGGGTGATGGCTACACCTTC
TRBJ2-7,TRBV4-2,TRBD1,few,CASSQEGQGGEQYF,TGTGCCAGCAGCCAAGAAGGACAGGGCGGCGAGCAGTACTTC
TRBJ2-7,TRBV27,NA,NA,CASSSLDGGTSYEQYF,TGTGCCAGCAGTTCCCTAGACGGGGGTACCTCCTACGAGCAGTACTTC
TRBJ2-1,TRBV10-3,TRBD1,NA,CAISESVYRGNNEQFF,TGTGCCATCAGTGAGTCGGTTTACAGGGGAAACAATGAGCAGTTCTTC
TRBJ2-7,TRBV5-1,TRBD1,NA,CASSRHGQGPGSYEQYF,TGCGCCAGCAGCCGTCACGGACAGGGACCCGGCTCCTACGAGCAGTACTTC
TRBJ2-2,TRBV7-9,NA,NA,CASSLAVGLSSSRELFF,TGTGCCAGCAGCTTGGCGGTTGGACTATCCTCCAGCAGGGAGCTGTTTTTT
TRBJ1-5,TRBV7-8,NA,NA,CASSPRGGNQPQHF,TGTGCCAGCAGCCCTCGAGGCGGCAATCAGCCCCAGCATTTT
TRBJ2-1,TRBV11-1,TRBD2,NA,CASSPGQRGGDEQFF,TGTGCCAGCAGCCCGGGGCAGCGGGGGGGCGATGAGCAGTTCTTC
TRBJ1-6,TRBV5-1,TRBD1,NA,CASSLETGRRNSPLHF,TGCGCCAGCAGCCTTGAGACAGGGCGACGGAATTCACCCCTCCACTTT
TRBJ1-4,TRBV28,NA,NA,CASSSIRVEKLFF,TGTGCCAGCAGTTCTATACGTGTGGAAAAACTGTTTTTT
TRBJ1-1,TRBV10-3,TRBD1,NA,CAISGQAEAFF,TGTGCCATCAGCGGACAGGCCGAAGCTTTCTTT
TRBJ2-3,TRBV9,TRBD1,NA,CASNVGQGFTDTQYF,TGTGCCAGCAATGTAGGACAGGGGTTCACAGATACGCAGTATTTT
TRBJ1-5,TRBV4-2,NA,NA,CASSQDREAGNQPQHF,TGTGCCAGCAGCCAAGATAGAGAGGCGGGCAATCAGCCCCAGCATTTT
TRBJ2-5,TRBV6-5,TRBD2,NA,CASSGRGGETQYF,TGTGCCAGCAGCGGGAGGGGTGGGGAGACCCAGTACTTC
TRBJ2-5,TRBV15,NA,NA,CATSRAWGGPRETQYF,TGTGCCACCAGCAGAGCTTGGGGGGGGCCCAGGGAGACCCAGTACTTC
TRBJ1-6,TRBV5-4,NA,NA,CASSWANSPLHF,TGTGCCAGCAGCTGGGCGAATTCACCCCTCCACTTT
TRBJ1-2,TRBV4-2,TRBD1,NA,CASSQAGLGQGSYGYTF,TGTGCCAGCAGCCAAGCCGGGCTTGGACAGGGGAGCTATGGCTACACCTTC
TRBJ1-2,TRBV4-3,NA,NA,CASSQEDRRNHYGYTF,TGCGCCAGCAGCCAAGAGGACAGAAGAAATCACTATGGCTACACCTTC
TRBJ2-6,TRBV24-1,TRBD1,NA,CATSDDRDSGANVLTF,TGTGCCACCAGTGATGACAGGGACTCTGGGGCCAACGTCCTGACTTTC
TRBJ2-1,TRBV9,TRBD2,NA,CASSVSGREYNEQFF,TGTGCCAGCAGCGTTAGCGGGAGGGAATACAATGAGCAGTTCTTC
TRBJ1-3,TRBV18,TRBD1,NA,CASSPQGASGNTIYF,TGTGCCAGCTCACCTCAGGGGGCCTCTGGAAACACCATATATTTT
TRBJ2-5,TRBV4-2,NA,NA,CASSPWTELGETQYF,TGTGCCAGCAGCCCGTGGACTGAGCTTGGGGAGACCCAGTACTTC
TRBJ2-3,TRBV5-1,TRBD2,NA,CASSPLPGTSLDTQYF,TGCGCCAGCAGCCCCTTGCCGGGGACTAGTTTAGATACGCAGTATTTT
TRBJ1-2,TRBV6-5,NA,NA,CASSYDRYYGYTF,TGTGCCAGCAGTTACGACAGATATTATGGCTACACCTTC
TRBJ1-1,TRBV19,NA,NA,CASSTGYTEAFF,TGTGCCAGTAGTACAGGGTACACTGAAGCTTTCTTT
TRBJ1-1,TRBV21-1,NA,few,CASSKATPGWNTEAFF,TGTGCCAGCAGCAAAGCGACCCCGGGGTGGAACACTGAAGCTTTCTTT
TRBJ1-3,TRBV4-1,TRBD1,NA,CASSPDRGAGNTIYF,TGCGCCAGCAGCCCCGACAGGGGAGCAGGAAACACCATATATTTT
TRBJ1-4,TRBV7-4,NA,NA,CASSPEEGATNEKLFF,TGTGCCAGCAGCCCCGAAGAAGGGGCAACTAATGAAAAACTGTTTTTT
TRBJ1-2,TRBV7-9,NA,once,CASSLFLGQYPNYGYTF,TGTGCCAGCAGCTTATTTCTTGGACAGTACCCTAACTATGGCTACACCTTC
TRBJ2-7,TRBV6-2/TRBV6-3,NA,NA,CASSYSSGTYEQYF,TGTGCCAGCAGTTACTCTAGCGGCACCTACGAGCAGTACTTC
TRBJ1-2,TRBV2,TRBD1,NA,CASRGESGTGARGYTF,TGTGCCAGCAGGGGAGAGTCCGGGACAGGGGCTCGGGGCTACACCTTC
TRBJ2-1,TRBV5-1,NA,NA,CASSLLNNEQFF,TGCGCCAGCAGCCTACTGAACAATGAGCAGTTCTTC
TRBJ1-5,TRBV21-1,NA,NA,CASFSFYSNQPQHF,TGTGCCAGCTTCTCATTCTATAGCAATCAGCCCCAGCATTTT
TRBJ2-7,TRBV27,TRBD1,NA,CASSFSDRAYEQYF,TGTGCCAGCAGTTTTTCCGACAGGGCCTACGAGCAGTACTTC
TRBJ2-7,TRBV7-2,TRBD1,NA,CASSLRTGGLSYEQYF,TGTGCCAGCAGCCTACGGACAGGGGGCTTATCCTACGAGCAGTACTTC
TRBJ2-1,TRBV4-1,TRBD2,few,CASSLGTKLADNEQFF,TGCGCCAGCAGCCTGGGGACTAAACTAGCGGACAATGAGCAGTTCTTC
TRBJ2-1,TRBV9,TRBD1,NA,CASSPNRGEQFF,TGTGCCAGCAGCCCCAACAGGGGTGAGCAGTTCTTC
TRBJ2-1,TRBV15,TRBD2,NA,CATSRDPPGLAGGLVVGEQFF,TGTGCCACCAGCAGAGATCCGCCGGGACTAGCGGGAGGGCTCGTCGTAGGTGAGCAGTTCTTC
TRBJ1-3,TRBV7-2,TRBD1,NA,CASSSTGVWGSGNTIYF,TGTGCCAGCAGTTCGACAGGGGTTTGGGGCTCTGGAAACACCATATATTTT
TRBJ2-1,TRBV4-1,NA,once,CASSQDMGGRGNEQFF,TGCGCCAGCAGCCAAGATATGGGGGGGCGCGGCAATGAGCAGTTCTTC
TRBJ2-7,TRBV5-1,NA,NA,CASSLAGGTYEQYF,TGCGCCAGCAGCTTGGCAGGGGGGACCTACGAGCAGTACTTC
TRBJ2-2,TRBV6-4,NA,NA,CASSAQGAGELFF,TGTGCCAGCAGCGCTCAGGGTGCCGGGGAGCTGTTTTTT
TRBJ1-1,TRBV5-6,NA,NA,CASSGWGRSTEAFF,TGTGCCAGCAGCGGATGGGGGCGGAGCACTGAAGCTTTCTTT
TRBJ2-3,TRBV6-2/TRBV6-3,TRBD2,NA,CASSNPGLADRTDTQYF,TGTGCCAGCAGTAACCCGGGACTAGCGGACCGCACAGATACGCAGTATTTT
TRBJ2-7,TRBV7-8,NA,NA,CASSPLLHGAEQYF,TGTGCCAGCAGCCCCTTACTCCATGGGGCCGAGCAGTACTTC
TRBJ1-1,TRBV12-3/TRBV12-4,NA,NA,CASSFWEGDEAFF,TGTGCCAGCAGTTTTTGGGAGGGTGATGAAGCTTTCTTT
TRBJ2-2,TRBV20-1,TRBD1,NA,CSASTGDAGELFF,TGCAGTGCTAGTACAGGGGACGCCGGGGAGCTGTTTTTT
TRBJ1-4,TRBV5-1,TRBD1,NA,CASTRTGEVREKLFF,TGCGCCAGCACCCGGACAGGGGAGGTTCGTGAAAAACTGTTTTTT
TRBJ2-3,TRBV7-8,TRBD2,NA,CASSFFRSRPGLAGVGDTQYF,TGTGCCAGCAGCTTTTTTCGCTCGCGGCCGGGACTAGCGGGAGTCGGAGATACGCAGTATTTT
TRBJ2-1,TRBV7-6,TRBD2,few,CASSLVSAGGDNEQFF,TGTGCCAGCAGCTTAGTGTCGGCGGGGGGAGACAATGAGCAGTTCTTC
TRBJ2-5,TRBV7-3,TRBD2,NA,CASSTAGGSEQETQYF,TGTGCCAGCAGCACCGCCGGCGGGAGCGAACAAGAGACCCAGTACTTC